What follows are 26 T cell receptor beta chains derived from one specimen sequenced in a study of T cells after somatic rescue of genetic block. Libraries were prepared by immunoSEQ multiplex PCR; TCRdb keeps only in-frame clonotypes and omits some of them. The data hold 14,000 to 15,000 clones, with about 70% observed a single time. The sample taken for sequencing was peripheral blood mononuclear cells (PBMCs). The receptors originated from a boy aged 5 to 17.

This clone was counted a single time. The gene calls are TRBV9 and TRBJ1-6, with D unclear. The length of the CDR3 is 17 residues. V gave up 3 bases and J gave up 1 base, with 14 bases separating them. The germline V gene has CDR1 SGDLS and CDR2 YYNGEE. The CDR3 DNA is TGTGCCAGCAGCGCCACGGAGGGTACATCCTATAATTCACCCCTCCACTTT. This codes for CASSATEGTSYNSPLHF.

The rearrangement uses TRBV18 and TRBJ2-2, with a weak D call TRBD2 (5 bases). The CDR3 runs 14 residues. Germline V gives CDR1 KGHSH, CDR2 LQKENI. V lost 10 bases and J lost 2, with 14 bases in between. CDR3 region: CATCDYRNTGELFF. CDR3 bases: TGTGCCACCTGTGACTATAGAAACACCGGGGAGCTGTTTTTT.

V is TRBV5-8 and J is TRBJ2-2, with D tentatively TRBD2 (6 bases). This CDR3 region has 16 residues. CDR1 and CDR2 (germline): SGHTS, YDEGEE. The V and J ends lost 4 bases and 2 bases respectively, with 15 bases between them. CDR3 DNA sequence: TGTGCCAGCAGCCCCGGGACTCCTTCAAACACCGGGGAGCTGTTTTTT. Translating it yields CASSPGTPSNTGELFF.

The genes are TRBV19 and TRBJ1-1; the match to TRBD1 covers 8 bases. CDR1 is LNHDA and CDR2 is SQIVND in the germline V gene (reference sequence). V was pared by 5 bases and J by 5 bases, with 10 bases of the junction left unmatched. The CDR3 has 15 residues. As DNA, the CDR3 is TGTGCCAGTAGTTCGACAGGGGCAGGGGGAACTGAAGCTTTCTTT. It translates to CASSSTGAGGTEAFF.

The rearrangement uses TRBV5-4 and TRBJ1-2; maybe TRBD1 (6 bases). Between the trimmed V and J ends, which lost 0 bases and 5 bases, there was a span of 17 bases. Germline lookup yields CDR1 SGHNT and CDR2 YYREEE (reference sequence). The CDR3 is 16 amino acids. CDR3 residues: CASSLAGTLSGYGYTF. The CDR3, as DNA: TGTGCCAGCAGCTTGGCCGGGACACTCTCTGGTTATGGCTACACCTTC.

The V gene is TRBV4-1, the J gene TRBJ1-3; D is unresolved. V lost 2 bases, J lost 0 bases, and 23 bases lay in between. CDR1 and CDR2 (germline): MGHRA, YSYEKL. The CDR3 contains 20 residues. The CDR3 reads CASSQMVHFGFPLSGNTIYF. As DNA, the CDR3 is TGCGCCAGCAGCCAAATGGTTCATTTCGGGTTCCCCCTCTCTGGAAACACCATATATTTT.

The chain carries TRBV6-1 and TRBJ1-6, with 9 bases matching TRBD1. This CDR3 is built from 13 residues. The V gene end was trimmed by 11 bases and the J gene end by 9 bases; junction bases not matched to a gene: 8. CDR1 is MNHNS, CDR2 SASEGT, per germline. The CDR3 region is CAFGDRDASPLHF. The CDR3 DNA sequence: TGTGCCTTCGGGGACAGGGACGCTTCACCCCTCCACTTT.

The chain employs TRBV2 and TRBJ2-5; tentative D call: TRBD1 (5 bases). Trimming cost V 5 bases and J 1 base, with 11 bases left between them. The CDR3 contains 14 residues. The germline gives CDR1 SNHLY, CDR2 FYNNEI. The CDR3 here is CASSQGVFQETQYF. In nucleotides, the CDR3 is TGTGCCAGCAGTCAAGGGGTATTCCAAGAGACCCAGTACTTC.

This clone was detected a few times. This chain links TRBV18 with TRBJ1-2; 7 positions match TRBD1. V shed 0 bases and J 4 bases; nucleotides not matched to a gene: 5. CDR1 is KGHSH and CDR2 is LQKENI in the germline V gene. The CDR3 has 15 amino acids. Written as DNA, the CDR3 is TGTGCCAGCTCACCACCGTGGGGACAGATCTATGGCTACACCTTC. Protein: CASSPPWGQIYGYTF.

The J gene is TRBJ2-1, the V gene TRBV4-2; 10 bases are shared with TRBD2. The CDR3 has 15 residues. With V trimmed by 2 bases and J by 3 bases, 1 base remained unmatched. Germline V gives CDR1 LGHNA, CDR2 YNFKEQ. The CDR3 protein is CASSQLAGVYNEQFF. The CDR3 DNA reads as TGTGCCAGCAGCCAACTAGCGGGAGTCTACAATGAGCAGTTCTTC.

The rearrangement uses TRBV5-1 and TRBJ1-2, with D uncertain. Trimming shortened V by 0 bases and J by 5 bases, and 11 bases separated the two germline ends. CDR1 is SGHRS and CDR2 is YFSETQ in the germline V gene. The CDR3 contains 14 residues. CDR3 nucleotide sequence: TGCGCCAGCAGCTTGGGGGATGTGAGTTATGGCTACACCTTC. As protein: CASSLGDVSYGYTF.

J is TRBJ1-2 and V is TRBV18, with 9 bases aligning to TRBD1. This CDR3 has 13 amino acids. V lost 3 bases to trimming and J lost 8 bases; unmatched junction nucleotides: 4. Germline V gene data show CDR1 as KGHSH and CDR2 as LQKENI. The CDR3 region is CASSPGQGKGYTF. The CDR3 DNA reads as TGTGCCAGCTCACCGGGACAGGGAAAAGGCTACACCTTC.

CDR3 sequence (DNA): TGTGCCAGCAGTGGGCCCACAGGGCCCGGGCTCTACGAGCAGTACTTC. This translates into CASSGPTGPGLYEQYF. The chain joins TRBV6-1 to TRBJ2-7, with D perhaps matching TRBD1 (6 bases). This CDR3 contains 16 residues. Germline lookup yields CDR1 MNHNS and CDR2 SASEGT. The germline V and J ends were trimmed by 4 bases and 3 bases, with 19 bases remaining between them.

This chain connects TRBV27 to TRBJ2-7; tentative D call: TRBD1 (5 bases). Per germline, CDR1 MNHEY and CDR2 SMNVEV (reference sequence). This CDR3 spans 14 amino acids. The V gene lost 3 bases and the J gene lost 2 bases, with 11 bases spanning the gap. The CDR3 sequence is CASSFLDSTYEQYF. CDR3 DNA: TGTGCCAGCAGTTTTCTCGACAGCACCTACGAGCAGTACTTC.

This rearrangement joins TRBV5-1 to TRBJ2-7; 7 nucleotides align to TRBD2. After removal of 0 bases from V and 2 bases from J, the junction contained 8 bases not matched to a gene. Per the germline V gene, CDR1 is SGHRS and CDR2 is YFSETQ. The CDR3 covers 16 residues. The CDR3 nucleotides read TGCGCCAGCAGCTTGGTGGCGGGGGTGAACCCCTACGAGCAGTACTTC. Translating it yields CASSLVAGVNPYEQYF.

This clone was observed a handful of times. CDR3 residues: CASKQGWQPQHF. The CDR3 DNA reads as TGTGCCAGTAAACAGGGGTGGCAGCCCCAGCATTTT. The chain joins TRBV19 to TRBJ1-5; 7 bases are a match to TRBD1. Unmatched junction bases numbered 4, after V lost 7 bases and J lost 7 bases. Germline assignment: CDR1 LNHDA and CDR2 SQIVND (reference sequence). The CDR3 contains 12 residues.

The DNA for the CDR3 is TGTGCCAGCAGTTACTCAAAGATCTTAGCCAAAAACATTCAGTACTTC. Translated: CASSYSKILAKNIQYF. The chain uses TRBV6-5 and TRBJ2-4; no clear D gene. In germline, CDR1 is MNHEY, CDR2 SVGAGI. The CDR3 consists of 16 residues. The germline V and J ends were trimmed by 0 bases and 0 bases, with 9 bases remaining between them.

This clone was found a few times. V is TRBV18 and J is TRBJ1-5, with D possibly being TRBD1 (6 bases). Germline-derived CDR1 and CDR2 are KGHSH and LQKENI. The CDR3 is 17 amino acids. Between the trimmed V and J ends, which lost 3 bases and 2 bases, there was a span of 17 bases. As DNA, the CDR3 is TGTGCCAGCTCACCGGGGGCAGGGCTCTACGGCAATCAGCCCCAGCATTTT. This codes for CASSPGAGLYGNQPQHF.

In its sample, this clone was seen a few times. The chain carries TRBV12-2 and TRBJ1-4. TRBV12-2 is a pseudogene. The CDR3 covers 21 residues. The CDR3 sequence is CASRLAAGGKRWNGANEKLFF. The CDR3 coding sequence is TGTGCAAGTCGCTTAGCTGCGGGAGGGAAGAGATGGAATGGAGCTAATGAAAAACTGTTTTTT.

The chain combines TRBV4-1 with TRBJ1-1; 9 nucleotides line up with TRBD1. Germline CDR1 is MGHRA and CDR2 is YSYEKL. The V segment lost 3 bases and the J segment 5 bases; nucleotides outside the gene matches: 13. This CDR3 has 17 residues. The CDR3 DNA follows: TGCGCCAGCAGCCACAAACAGGGGGCGGAAATTCGGACTGAAGCTTTCTTT. Translation gives CASSHKQGAEIRTEAFF.

The chain carries TRBV7-9 and TRBJ2-3; TRBD2 agrees at 7 bases. J lost 5 bases, V lost 1 base, and 3 bases had no gene match. Germline V gene sequence: CDR1 SEHNR, CDR2 FQNEAQ (reference sequence). CDR3 size: 14 residues. Written as DNA, the CDR3 is TGTGCCAGCAGCTTAGGGCCGGGGGGAGATACGCAGTATTTT. It encodes CASSLGPGGDTQYF. Full variable domain (remainder filled in from reference TRBV7-9 and TRBJ2-3): DTGVSQNPRHKITKRGQNVTFRCDPISEHNRLYWYRQTLGQGPEFLTYFQNEAQLEKSRLLSDRFSAERPKGSFSTLEIQRTEQGDSAMYLCASSLGPGGDTQYFGPGTRLTVL.

The chain combines TRBV18 with TRBJ2-5, with 7 bases aligning to TRBD1. Germline values: CDR1 KGHSH, CDR2 LQKENI. This CDR3 has 13 residues. The J segment lost 5 bases and the V segment lost 8 bases, leaving 8 bases of the junction unmatched. CDR3: CASTRGRGETQYF. In DNA form, the CDR3 reads TGTGCCAGCACGAGGGGGCGTGGGGAGACCCAGTACTTC.

The gene calls are TRBV7-9 and TRBJ1-1; TRBD1 is a possible D gene (6 bases). This CDR3 spans 15 amino acids. Trimming left V 6 bases short and J 5 bases short, with 19 bases between. From germline, CDR1 is SEHNR and CDR2 FQNEAQ (reference sequence). CDR3 sequence reads: CASSRPGAKKTEAFF. The CDR3 nucleotides read TGTGCCAGCAGTCGGCCGGGGGCAAAAAAGACTGAAGCTTTCTTT.

The gene calls are TRBV9 and TRBJ2-1, with 11 bases fitting TRBD2. V lost 3 bases, J lost 8 bases, and 7 bases stayed unmatched. Per the germline V gene, CDR1 is SGDLS and CDR2 is YYNGEE. The CDR3 consists of 15 residues. The CDR3 here is CASSALLAGGDEQFF. In DNA form, the CDR3 reads TGTGCCAGCAGCGCCCTGCTAGCGGGGGGCGATGAGCAGTTCTTC.

The rearrangement uses TRBV5-1 and TRBJ1-1; no definite D call. The CDR3 totals 13 residues. Germline V gene lookup returns CDR1 SGHRS and CDR2 YFSETQ. Deletions cut 4 bases from V and 0 bases from J, with 7 bases between. CDR3 sequence reads: CASSKTLNTEAFF. The CDR3 DNA is TGCGCCAGCAGCAAGACTTTGAACACTGAAGCTTTCTTT.

J is TRBJ2-1 and V is TRBV5-6, with D unclear. This CDR3 is built from 13 residues. Per the germline V gene, CDR1 is SGHDT and CDR2 is YYEEEE. V lost 3 bases and J lost 3, with 7 bases in between. The DNA of the CDR3 is TGTGCCAGCAGCTCCCCTGACTACAATGAGCAGTTCTTC. It is translated as CASSSPDYNEQFF.